A single sample gave rise to the 20 T cell receptor beta chains below, sequenced in a study of cytotoxic CD8 clonotypes in ibrutinib-treated CLL. Sequencing was performed with immunoSEQ multiplex PCR; in TCRdb, only in-frame clones are kept and a portion is missing. This sample carries fewer than 90,000 clones, around 83% of them seen once, and the ten largest clones take less than 6.5%. The specimen was PBMCs, collected before ibrutinib treatment. These TCRs come from a human donor with chronic lymphocytic leukemia.

This clone occurred once. The V gene is TRBV28, the J gene TRBJ1-1, with D hard to call. Between the trimmed V and J ends, which lost 5 bases and 1 base, there was a span of 8 bases. The germline gives CDR1 MDHEN, CDR2 SYDVKM. The CDR3 is 13 amino acids. The CDR3 is CASSDWSNTEAFF. CDR3 coding DNA: TGTGCCAGCAGTGACTGGTCGAACACTGAAGCTTTCTTT.

The chain combines TRBV5-4 with TRBJ1-1; 7 nucleotides line up with TRBD1. Germline V gene sequence: CDR1 SGHNT, CDR2 YYREEE (reference sequence). This CDR3 is 14 amino acids long. V lost 3 bases to trimming and J lost 2 bases; unmatched junction nucleotides: 4. CDR3 protein: CASSSGTENTEAFF. The CDR3 nucleotides read TGTGCCAGCAGCTCCGGGACAGAAAACACTGAAGCTTTCTTT.

V is TRBV7-2 and J is TRBJ1-1, with a possible D match to TRBD1 (6 bases). This CDR3 is 15 amino acids long. Germline CDR1 is SGHTA and CDR2 is FQGNSA. The ends were cut back, 2 bases at V and 5 bases at J, with 15 bases in the middle. In nucleotides, the CDR3 is TGTGCCAGCAGCTTATCCTCAGGGGCGCGGACTGAAGCTTTCTTT. This sequence encodes CASSLSSGARTEAFF.

The chain recombines TRBV5-4 with TRBJ2-1; weak D call: TRBD2 (5 bases). Germline V gene data show CDR1 as SGHNT and CDR2 as YYREEE (reference sequence). The CDR3 contains 14 residues. Trimming removed 0 bases at V and 7 bases at J, with 11 bases between. CDR3 DNA: TGTGCCAGCAGCTTGGGACTAAGCGGAAATGAGCAGTTCTTC. Its protein is CASSLGLSGNEQFF.

The chain links TRBV25-1 to TRBJ2-3; 7 bases match TRBD1. CDR1 is MGHDK and CDR2 is SYGVNS in the germline V gene. The CDR3 is made up of 14 amino acids. The ends lost 5 bases at V and 1 base at J; junction bases unmatched: 3. The CDR3 nucleotides are TGTGCCAGCAGTACCGGGACAGGCACAGATACGCAGTATTTT. The encoded protein is CASSTGTGTDTQYF.

The rearrangement uses TRBV6-4 and TRBJ2-1, with 8 bases fitting TRBD2. CDR1 is MRHNA and CDR2 is SNTAGT in the germline V gene. This CDR3 region has 15 residues. The junction had 10 bases not matched to a gene; V was cut back by 4 bases and J by 8 bases. Here the CDR3 DNA reads TGTGCCAGCAGTGTTTCCAGCGGGAGTATCGATGAGCAGTTCTTC. This translates into CASSVSSGSIDEQFF.

Only one count was recorded for this clone. The chain has TRBV5-1 and TRBJ2-5; D not resolved. V was clipped by 0 bases and J by 2 bases, with 8 bases between them. From germline, CDR1 is SGHRS and CDR2 YFSETQ. This CDR3 has 14 residues. CDR3 amino acids: CASSLGAIQETQYF. CDR3 coding DNA: TGCGCCAGCAGCTTGGGGGCTATTCAAGAGACCCAGTACTTC.

V usage is TRBV5-4 and J usage is TRBJ1-2; maybe TRBD1 (6 bases). This CDR3 has 16 amino acids. V dropped 4 bases and J dropped 7 bases, with 23 bases sitting between them. Germline V lookup: CDR1 SGHNT, CDR2 YYREEE (reference sequence). CDR3 residues: CASSQKTGDTGRGYTF. The CDR3 region has the DNA TGTGCCAGCAGCCAAAAAACCGGGGACACGGGACGTGGCTACACCTTC.

This chain joins TRBV7-8 and TRBJ1-5, with 7 bases aligning to TRBD1. J was trimmed by 3 bases and V by 5 bases; bases with no gene match: 10. Germline V gene lookup returns CDR1 SGHVS and CDR2 FQNEAQ. CDR3 length equals 16 residues. The CDR3 sequence is CASSPRAGGFNQPQHF. The CDR3 DNA sequence: TGTGCCAGCAGCCCCAGGGCAGGGGGTTTCAATCAGCCCCAGCATTTT.

V gene TRBV18 combines with J gene TRBJ2-4; a weak D match, TRBD1 (6 bases). Looked up from germline, CDR1 is KGHSH and CDR2 is LQKENI. The CDR3 runs to 15 residues. V was shortened by 6 bases and J by 0 bases, with 12 bases between the two germline ends. Written as DNA, the CDR3 is TGTGCCAGCTCCCGCGGACAGTTAGCCAAAAACATTCAGTACTTC. This sequence encodes CASSRGQLAKNIQYF. Full variable domain (remainder filled in from reference TRBV18 and TRBJ2-4): NAGVMQNPRHLVRRRGQEARLRCSPMKGHSHVYWYRQLPEEGLKFMVYLQKENIIDESGMPKERFSAEFPKEGPSILRIQQVVRGDSAAYFCASSRGQLAKNIQYFGAGTRLSVL.

This clone appeared a single time. V and J are TRBV29-1 and TRBJ2-3; the D call may be TRBD1 or TRBD2 (7 bases each). Per the germline V gene, CDR1 is SQVTM and CDR2 is ANQGSEA. CDR3 length equals 15 residues. Trimming stripped 6 bases from V and 1 base from J, with 17 bases between. Here the CDR3 DNA reads TGCAGCGTGCCGAAGGGGGCGGGAGGCACAGATACGCAGTATTTT. Encoded protein: CSVPKGAGGTDTQYF.

This chain joins TRBV27 and TRBJ1-2, with a possible D match to TRBD1 (5 bases). The germline V gene encodes CDR1 MNHEY and CDR2 SMNVEV (reference sequence). Trimming stripped 3 bases from V and 3 bases from J, with 8 bases between. The CDR3 runs 13 residues. The CDR3: CASSLGQYYGYTF. In DNA form, the CDR3 reads TGTGCCAGCAGTTTGGGGCAGTACTATGGCTACACCTTC.

The chain recombines TRBV7-3 with TRBJ1-3; D is uncertain. In germline, CDR1 is SGHTA, CDR2 FQGTGA. With 5 bases removed from V and 0 bases from J, the gap between germline ends came to 11 bases. This CDR3 region has 15 residues. The CDR3 loop is CASSREAGSGNTIYF. DNA of the CDR3: TGTGCCAGCAGCCGCGAGGCAGGCTCTGGAAACACCATATATTTT.

This chain uses TRBV10-3 with TRBJ1-1; no definite D call. This CDR3 is built from 12 residues. Germline CDR1 and CDR2: ENHRY and SYGVKD. V was trimmed by 2 bases and J by 11 bases, leaving 12 bases between them. The CDR3 reads CAISELGFKAFF. CDR3 DNA: TGTGCCATCAGTGAGCTTGGTTTCAAGGCTTTCTTT.

J is TRBJ1-2 and V is TRBV4-3, with D unclear. Per germline, CDR1 LGHNA and CDR2 YSLEER. There are 13 residues in the CDR3. With 4 bases removed from V and 8 bases from J, the gap between germline ends came to 14 bases. CDR3 residues: CASSPHGVRGYTF. CDR3 in DNA: TGCGCCAGCAGCCCCCATGGGGTACGGGGCTACACCTTC.

The chain recombines TRBV19 with TRBJ2-3; the D gene is possibly TRBD2 (5 bases). Per the germline V gene, CDR1 is LNHDA and CDR2 is SQIVND (reference sequence). The CDR3 covers 14 residues. V lost 5 bases, J lost 3 bases, and 12 bases lay in between. The CDR3 region has the DNA TGTGCCAGTAGTTCTGGACTTGCGACAGATACGCAGTATTTT. The encoded protein is CASSSGLATDTQYF.

On this clone: Germline is not matched at one junction end, which may reflect a read error. This rearrangement joins TRBV15 to TRBJ2-1, with D maybe TRBD1 (6 bases). The CDR3 sequence is 14 residues long. Germline-derived CDR1 and CDR2 are LNHNV and YYDKDF (reference sequence). CDR3 DNA sequence: TGTGCCACCAGCAGAGAAATAACAGGGTCGAGAGAGATCTTC. Its protein product is CATSREITGSREIF.

A single count supports this clone. The V gene is TRBV14, the J gene TRBJ2-7; D perhaps matches TRBD1 (6 bases). The CDR3 spans 18 residues. Germline CDR1 and CDR2: SGHDN and FVKESK. The V end was cut by 1 base, the J end by 5 bases, with 24 bases between. Here the CDR3 reads CASSQGGRGSPVFDEQYF. As DNA, the CDR3 is TGTGCCAGCAGCCAAGGCGGCAGGGGTTCCCCGGTTTTCGACGAGCAGTACTTC. The full variable domain, with the rest looked up from reference TRBV14 and TRBJ2-7, is EAGVTQFPSHSVIEKGQTVTLRCDPISGHDNLYWYRRVMGKEIKFLLHFVKESKQDESGMPNNRFLAERTGGTYSTLKVQPAELEDSGVYFCASSQGGRGSPVFDEQYFGPGTRLTVT.

V gene TRBV28 combines with J gene TRBJ1-2, with D perhaps matching TRBD1 (5 bases). This CDR3 has 15 residues. Germline lookup yields CDR1 MDHEN and CDR2 SYDVKM. Trimming pared 3 bases from V and 7 bases from J, leaving 18 bases between. For the CDR3, the DNA is TGTGCCAGCAGTTTTGCCCTGCGGGTAAGGGGTGGCTACACCTTC. Protein: CASSFALRVRGGYTF.

This chain uses TRBV5-4 with TRBJ1-2, with D tentatively TRBD1 (5 bases). Germline V gene lookup returns CDR1 SGHNT and CDR2 YYREEE (reference sequence). CDR3 length: 14 amino acids. With 0 bases removed from V and 4 bases from J, the gap between germline ends came to 10 bases. The CDR3 nucleotides read TGTGCCAGCAGCTTGGCCGGGGGAACCTATGGCTACACCTTC. Amino acid sequence: CASSLAGGTYGYTF.